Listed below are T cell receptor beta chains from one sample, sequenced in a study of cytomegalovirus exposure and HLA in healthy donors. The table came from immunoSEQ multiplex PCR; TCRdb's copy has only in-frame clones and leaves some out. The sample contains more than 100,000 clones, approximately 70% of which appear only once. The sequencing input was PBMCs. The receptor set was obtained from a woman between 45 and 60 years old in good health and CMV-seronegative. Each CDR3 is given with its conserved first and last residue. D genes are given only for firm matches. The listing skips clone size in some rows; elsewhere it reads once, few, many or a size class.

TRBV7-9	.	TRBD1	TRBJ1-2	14	CASSLGQFDYGYTF	TGTGCCAGCAGCTTGGGACAGTTTGACTATGGCTACACCTTC
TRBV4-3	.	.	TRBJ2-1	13	CASSQGRGREQFF	TGCGCCAGCAGCCAGGGCAGGGGTAGGGAGCAGTTCTTC
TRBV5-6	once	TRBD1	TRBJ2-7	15	CASSADRGTPYEQYF	TGTGCCAGCAGCGCGGACAGGGGGACCCCCTACGAGCAGTACTTC
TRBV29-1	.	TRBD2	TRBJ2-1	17	CSVGRERVSGTGDEQFF	TGCAGCGTTGGGCGAGAAAGAGTTAGCGGGACCGGGGATGAGCAGTTCTTC
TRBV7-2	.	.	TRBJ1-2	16	CASSLSRGGPNYGYTF	TGTGCCAGCAGCTTATCCAGGGGCGGCCCTAACTATGGCTACACCTTC
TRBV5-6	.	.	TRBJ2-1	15	CASSRRIAGYNEQFF	TGTGCCAGCAGCCGCCGGATTGCGGGATACAATGAGCAGTTCTTC
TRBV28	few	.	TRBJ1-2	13	CASKMGLDYGYTF	TGTGCCAGCAAGATGGGACTGGACTATGGCTACACCTTC
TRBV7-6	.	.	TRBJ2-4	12	CASSLQGNIQYF	TGTGCCAGCAGCCTCCAGGGGAACATTCAGTACTTC
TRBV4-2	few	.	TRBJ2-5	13	CASSQDRGETQYF	TGTGCCAGCAGCCAAGATCGGGGAGAGACCCAGTACTTC
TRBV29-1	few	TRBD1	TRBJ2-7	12	CSTGQDGDEQYF	TGCAGCACCGGACAGGATGGTGACGAGCAGTACTTC
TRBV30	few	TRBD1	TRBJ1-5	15	CAWDRGNIPSQPQHF	TGTGCCTGGGACAGGGGTAACATCCCTAGCCAGCCCCAGCATTTT
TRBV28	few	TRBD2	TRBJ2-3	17	CASSPGGLASSTDTQYF	TGTGCCAGCAGCCCCGGGGGACTAGCGTCTAGCACAGATACGCAGTATTTT
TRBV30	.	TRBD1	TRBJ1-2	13	CAWSEQGGYGYTF	TGTGCCTGGAGTGAACAGGGGGGCTATGGCTACACCTTC